These T cell receptor beta chains were read from a single sample in a study of shared clonotypes between healthy human individuals. Assay used: immunoSEQ multiplex PCR; TCRdb lists only in-frame clones, some missing. The sample includes under 1,100,000 clones, 75% to 85% of them seen just once. The specimen sequenced was memory CD4+ T cells from PBMCs. These TCRs come from a man aged 18 to 30 in good health. Some clones in this sample may be carry-over from other donors' samples. The CDR3 runs from the conserved cysteine through the conserved F or W. A D gene is named only where the DNA matches it firmly. Where a row states a size, it is once, few, many or the class of an expanded clone; other rows omit it.

d_gene	v_gene	j_gene	abundance	CDR3aa	CDR3nt
-	TRBV5-1	TRBJ2-2	-	CASSTLQGGELFF	TGCGCCAGCAGCACCTTACAGGGCGGGGAGCTGTTTTTT
TRBD2	TRBV7-7	TRBJ2-1	few	CASSSRLAGGNDVEQFF	TGTGCCAGCAGCTCGAGACTAGCGGGAGGGAATGACGTTGAGCAGTTCTTC
TRBD1	TRBV2	TRBJ2-5	-	CASHRGPQETQYF	TGTGCCAGTCACAGGGGCCCCCAAGAGACCCAGTACTTC
-	TRBV7-2	TRBJ1-4	few	CASSYDEKLFF	TGTGCCAGCAGCTATGATGAAAAACTGTTTTTT
-	TRBV5-4	TRBJ2-7	-	CASSRGSGRGSSYEQYF	TGTGCCAGCAGCCGAGGGTCGGGCAGGGGCAGCTCCTACGAGCAGTACTTC
-	TRBV30	TRBJ1-1	-	CAWTPRQGGPSGTEAFF	TGTGCCTGGACCCCGCGGCAGGGTGGTCCTTCGGGCACTGAAGCTTTCTTT
-	TRBV7-2	TRBJ1-1	few	CASSQWAARATEAFF	TGTGCCAGCAGCCAGTGGGCAGCCAGGGCCACTGAAGCTTTCTTT
-	TRBV18	TRBJ2-7	few	CASSRTDPYEQYF	TGTGCCAGCTCGCGGACGGATCCCTACGAGCAGTACTTC
-	TRBV5-6	TRBJ1-2	once	CASSWGVGYTF	TGTGCCAGCAGCTGGGGGGTTGGCTACACCTTC
-	TRBV30	TRBJ1-1	few	CAWSEFIRGEAFF	TGTGCCTGGAGTGAGTTTATCAGGGGTGAAGCTTTCTTT
-	TRBV7-3	TRBJ2-1	-	CASSPSGFRNEQFF	TGTGCCAGCAGCCCCTCTGGATTTAGGAATGAGCAGTTCTTC
-	TRBV30	TRBJ1-1	-	CAWSVGFGQMNTEAFF	TGTGCCTGGAGTGTAGGGTTCGGACAAATGAACACTGAAGCTTTCTTT
-	TRBV6-5	TRBJ1-5	-	CASSPVPSGPQHF	TGTGCCAGCAGTCCTGTGCCGTCGGGGCCCCAGCATTTT
TRBD2	TRBV4-1	TRBJ2-1	-	CASSQRTSGAYNEQFF	TGCGCCAGCAGCCAGCGGACTAGCGGGGCCTACAATGAGCAGTTCTTC
-	TRBV2	TRBJ2-7	-	CASSAQSYEQYF	TGTGCCAGCAGCGCCCAAAGCTACGAGCAGTACTTC
TRBD2	TRBV2	TRBJ2-5	few	CASIPGLANQETQYF	TGTGCCAGCATTCCGGGACTAGCGAACCAAGAGACCCAGTACTTC
TRBD2	TRBV6-5	TRBJ2-5	-	CASRRGGKETQYF	TGTGCCAGCAGGCGGGGGGGAAAAGAGACCCAGTACTTC
-	TRBV6-1	TRBJ1-1	once	CASSPNTEAFF	TGTGCCAGCAGCCCAAACACTGAAGCTTTCTTT
-	TRBV15	TRBJ2-5	-	CATSRVGSGPSRETQYF	TGTGCCACCAGCAGAGTGGGGAGTGGGCCGAGTAGGGAGACCCAGTACTTC
-	TRBV28	TRBJ1-2	once	CASREGNYGYTF	TGTGCCAGCAGGGAAGGGAACTATGGCTACACCTTC
-	TRBV5-6	TRBJ2-7	-	CASSQGPGYEQYF	TGTGCCAGCAGCCAGGGACCGGGCTACGAGCAGTACTTC
TRBD2	TRBV6-6	TRBJ2-7	few	CASRRGTSGSYEQYF	TGTGCCAGCAGGCGCGGGACTAGCGGATCTTACGAGCAGTACTTC
-	TRBV30	TRBJ2-6	-	CAWSTSGANVLTF	TGTGCCTGGAGTACCTCTGGGGCCAACGTCCTGACTTTC
TRBD2	TRBV18	TRBJ2-1	-	CASSQGTSGAGDEQFF	TGTGCCAGCTCACAAGGGACTAGCGGAGCGGGGGATGAGCAGTTCTTC
-	TRBV5-1	TRBJ1-2	-	CASSLVGEVGYTF	TGCGCCAGCAGCTTGGTCGGGGAGGTCGGCTACACCTTC
TRBD1	TRBV6-1	TRBJ1-2	-	CASRDRGNGYTF	TGTGCCAGCAGGGACAGGGGGAATGGCTACACCTTC
-	TRBV29-1	TRBJ1-2	-	CSVEENYGYTF	TGCAGCGTTGAAGAGAACTATGGCTACACCTTC
TRBD1	TRBV4-1	TRBJ2-6	-	CASSLGQGRSGANVLTF	TGCGCCAGCAGCCTCGGACAGGGCCGCTCTGGGGCCAACGTCCTGACTTTC
-	TRBV11-2	TRBJ2-1	-	CASSLDPPRGEQFF	TGTGCCAGCAGCTTAGATCCCCCCAGGGGTGAGCAGTTCTTC
-	TRBV5-1	TRBJ1-4	-	CASSLAVTSETQGKLFF	TGCGCCAGCAGCTTGGCCGTTACGTCCGAGACACAGGGAAAACTGTTTTTT
-	TRBV11-2	TRBJ2-5	once	CASSLTWNINF	TGTGCCAGCAGCTTAACTTGGAATATCAACTTC
-	TRBV9	TRBJ2-1	-	CASSVAGQPYNEQFF	TGTGCCAGCAGCGTAGCTGGGCAGCCCTACAATGAGCAGTTCTTC
-	TRBV28	TRBJ2-7	-	CASFSGYPYEQYF	TGTGCCAGCTTCTCGGGGTACCCCTACGAGCAGTACTTC
-	TRBV19	TRBJ2-2	-	CASRTRTNTGELFF	TGTGCCAGTAGAACCAGGACGAACACCGGGGAGCTGTTTTTT
TRBD1	TRBV30	TRBJ1-2	-	CAWSVKGAENYGYTF	TGTGCCTGGAGTGTCAAGGGGGCGGAAAACTATGGCTACACCTTC
TRBD1	TRBV2	TRBJ1-2	few	CASTRGTGVHYGYTF	TGTGCCAGCACGCGGGGGACAGGGGTACACTATGGCTACACCTTC
-	TRBV5-1	TRBJ1-2	few	CASSLGNYGYTF	TGCGCCAGCAGTCTGGGTAACTATGGCTACACCTTC
-	TRBV11-1	TRBJ2-7	few	CASSLPAVAGTTYEQYF	TGTGCCAGCAGCTTACCTGCGGTGGCGGGAACCACCTACGAGCAGTACTTC
-	TRBV27	TRBJ2-1	-	CASARDTYYNEQFF	TGTGCCAGCGCCCGGGACACCTACTACAATGAGCAGTTCTTC
-	TRBV30	TRBJ2-7	-	CAWKVKGSYEQYF	TGTGCCTGGAAAGTCAAGGGGTCCTACGAGCAGTACTTC
-	TRBV5-6	TRBJ1-2	-	CASSLVEYGYTF	TGTGCCAGCAGCTTGGTCGAGTATGGCTACACCTTC
TRBD1	TRBV18	TRBJ2-1	-	CASSADRGSYNEQFF	TGTGCCAGCTCGGCCGACAGGGGCTCCTACAATGAGCAGTTCTTC
-	TRBV25-1	TRBJ2-1	-	CASSESHYNEQFF	TGTGCCAGCAGTGAGTCTCACTACAATGAGCAGTTCTTC
-	TRBV27	TRBJ1-1	-	CASTKRRVGSNTEAFF	TGTGCCAGCACCAAAAGGCGGGTAGGGTCGAACACTGAAGCTTTCTTT
TRBD2	TRBV5-1	TRBJ2-1	once	CASSFGAGGKDEQFF	TGCGCCAGCAGCTTCGGGGCGGGAGGGAAGGATGAGCAGTTCTTC
-	TRBV5-1	TRBJ2-2	-	CASSLVPGANTGELFF	TGCGCCAGCAGCTTGGTCCCGGGCGCGAACACCGGGGAGCTGTTTTTT
TRBD2	TRBV5-1	TRBJ2-7	-	CASSFGTGLATYEQYF	TGCGCCAGCAGCTTTGGAACGGGACTAGCGACCTACGAGCAGTACTTC
-	TRBV5-5	TRBJ2-3	-	CASSLRTATDTQYF	TGTGCCAGCAGCTTGAGGACAGCTACAGATACGCAGTATTTT
-	TRBV6-6	TRBJ2-7	-	CASGDFYEQYF	TGTGCCAGCGGAGACTTCTACGAGCAGTACTTC
-	TRBV11-2	TRBJ2-7	-	CASTPGGEQYF	TGTGCCAGCACTCCCGGCGGCGAGCAGTACTTC
-	TRBV5-8	TRBJ1-2	-	CASSLRTDPRGVYYGYTF	TGTGCCAGCAGCTTGCGAACAGATCCTAGAGGGGTTTACTATGGCTACACCTTC
TRBD2	TRBV11-2	TRBJ2-7	-	CASSLSTSGPSEQYF	TGTGCCAGCAGCCTTTCGACTAGCGGACCTAGCGAGCAGTACTTC
TRBD1	TRBV28	TRBJ1-2	-	CASRDRSTYGYTF	TGTGCCAGCCGGGACAGGTCGACCTATGGCTACACCTTC
-	TRBV25-1	TRBJ2-6	few	CASSARQSGANVLTF	TGTGCCAGCAGTGCACGACAGTCTGGGGCCAACGTCCTGACTTTC
-	TRBV25-1	TRBJ2-4	few	CATLAKNIQYF	TGTGCCACCTTAGCCAAAAACATTCAGTACTTC
-	TRBV6-5	TRBJ1-4	-	CASRKVGGKLFF	TGTGCCAGCAGAAAGGTCGGGGGAAAACTGTTTTTT